One and the same sample provided the 5 T cell receptor beta chains below, sequenced in a study of CD8 T cells in ankylosing spondylitis. Findings of the study overall: A TCR beta motif made of 7 to 9 highly homologous variants seemed typical of ankylosing spondylitis blood.

TCRdb fed the 5' RACE reads into MiXCR, producing one record per CDR3 protein. This table has 200,000 to 250,000 distinct CDR3 sequences, about 7.3% appearing once. These TCRs' antigens remain unknown. Input material: blood, either unsorted or a sorted T cell fraction (not recorded which). The receptor set was obtained from a male donor with ankylosing spondylitis.

Only a few counts were recorded for this clonotype. The chain employs TRBV10-3 and TRBJ2-5; TRBD1 matches 9 bases. Germline CDR1 reads ENHRY; CDR2 reads SYGVKD. The CDR3 loop spans 15 amino acids. V was pared by 4 bases and J by 4 bases, with 7 bases of the junction left unmatched. The CDR3 DNA reads TGTGCCATCAGTGGAAAACAGGGGGCTCGAGAGACCCAGTACTTC. This translates into CAISGKQGARETQYF.

The J gene is TRBJ2-7, the V gene TRBV7-2, with TRBD1 matching 7 bases. After removal of 6 bases from V and 4 bases from J, the junction contained 9 bases not matched to a gene. The CDR3 consists of 14 residues. CDR1 is SGHTA and CDR2 is FQGNSA in the germline V gene. The CDR3 nucleotides are TGTGCCAGCAGACCAACAGGGGACGAATACGAGCAGTACTTC. This translates into CASRPTGDEYEQYF.

This clonotype was detected many times. The V gene is TRBV18, the J gene TRBJ1-1, with D perhaps TRBD1 (5 bases). The V end lost 0 bases, the J end lost 4 bases, and 9 bases lay between the germline ends. Germline assignment: CDR1 KGHSH and CDR2 LQKENI. The CDR3 consists of 14 residues. CDR3 bases: TGTGCCAGCTCACCACCGGGGAGGGGCACTGAAGCTTTCTTT. This gives the protein CASSPPGRGTEAFF.

The chain has TRBV12-3 or TRBV12-4 and TRBJ2-4; TRBD2 is a possible D gene (6 bases). The CDR3 spans 16 residues. The ends were cut back, 6 bases at V and 0 bases at J, with 15 bases in the middle. The CDR3 spells CASSIGGTPAKNIQYF. The CDR3 nucleotides read TGTGCCAGCAGCATTGGAGGGACCCCAGCCAAAAACATTCAGTACTTC.

This clonotype was picked up many times. The gene calls are TRBV29-1 and TRBJ1-3, with 8 positions matching TRBD1. In germline, CDR1 is SQVTM, CDR2 ANQGSEA. Trimming cost V 1 base and J 8 bases; bases outside gene matches: 10. The CDR3 is made up of 15 amino acids. CDR3 in amino acids: CSVEVQDRERHTIYF. CDR3 nucleotides: TGCAGCGTTGAAGTGCAGGACAGGGAAAGGCACACCATATATTTT.